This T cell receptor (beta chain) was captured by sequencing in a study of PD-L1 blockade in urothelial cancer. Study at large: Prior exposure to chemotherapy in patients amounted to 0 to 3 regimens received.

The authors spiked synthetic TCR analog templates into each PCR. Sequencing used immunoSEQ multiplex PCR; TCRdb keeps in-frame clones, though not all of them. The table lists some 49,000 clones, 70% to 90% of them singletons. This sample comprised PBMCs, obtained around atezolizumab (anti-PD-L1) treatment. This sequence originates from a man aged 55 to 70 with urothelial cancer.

The CDR3 sequence: CSVRDREFPGRGYTF. In nucleotides, the CDR3 is TGCAGCGTTAGGGACAGGGAATTCCCTGGACGTGGCTACACCTTC. The chain employs TRBV29-1 and TRBJ1-2; 9 nucleotides line up with TRBD1. The CDR3 contains 15 residues. CDR1 is SQVTM and CDR2 is ANQGSEA in the germline V gene. V shed 5 bases, J shed 7 bases, and the junction held 14 bases outside the gene matches. The full variable domain, completed using reference TRBV29-1 and TRBJ1-2, is SAVISQKPSRDICQRGTSLTIQCQVDSQVTMMFWYRQQPGQSLTLIATANQGSEATYESGFVIDKFPISRPNLTFSTLTVSNMSPEDSSIYLCSVRDREFPGRGYTFGSGTRLTVV.